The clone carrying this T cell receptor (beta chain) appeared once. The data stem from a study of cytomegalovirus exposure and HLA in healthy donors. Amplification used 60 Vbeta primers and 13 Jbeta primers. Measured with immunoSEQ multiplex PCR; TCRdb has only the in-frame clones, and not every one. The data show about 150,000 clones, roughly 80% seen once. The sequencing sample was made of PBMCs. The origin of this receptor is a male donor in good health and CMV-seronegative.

The CDR3 region has the DNA TGCGCCAGCAGCTTGGGAGGGAGAGATTTCACTGAAGCTTTCTTT. Translation gives CASSLGGRDFTEAFF. The chain employs TRBV5-1 and TRBJ1-1, with D unclear. CDR3 length equals 15 residues. The V end lost 0 bases, the J end lost 4 bases, and 13 bases lay between the germline ends. Per germline, CDR1 SGHRS and CDR2 YFSETQ. The full variable domain, with the rest looked up from reference TRBV5-1 and TRBJ1-1, is KAGVTQTPRYLIKTRGQQVTLSCSPISGHRSVSWYQQTPGQGLQFLFEYFSETQRNKGNFPGRFSGRQFSNSRSEMNVSTLELGDSALYLCASSLGGRDFTEAFFGQGTRLTVV.